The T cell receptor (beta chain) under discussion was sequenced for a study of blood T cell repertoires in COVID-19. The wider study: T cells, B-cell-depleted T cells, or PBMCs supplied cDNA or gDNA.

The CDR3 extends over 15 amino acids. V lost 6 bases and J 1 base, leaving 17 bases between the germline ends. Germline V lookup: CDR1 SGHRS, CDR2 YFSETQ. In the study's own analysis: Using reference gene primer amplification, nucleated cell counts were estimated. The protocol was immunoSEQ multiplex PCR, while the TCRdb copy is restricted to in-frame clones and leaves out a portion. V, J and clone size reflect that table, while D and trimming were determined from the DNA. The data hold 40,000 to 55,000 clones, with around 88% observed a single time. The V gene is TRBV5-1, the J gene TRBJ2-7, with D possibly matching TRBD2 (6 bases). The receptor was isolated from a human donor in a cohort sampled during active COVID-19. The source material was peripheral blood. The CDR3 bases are TGCGCCAGCACATTCCTTCCTGGGACTTCCTACGAGCAGTACTTC. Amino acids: CASTFLPGTSYEQYF.